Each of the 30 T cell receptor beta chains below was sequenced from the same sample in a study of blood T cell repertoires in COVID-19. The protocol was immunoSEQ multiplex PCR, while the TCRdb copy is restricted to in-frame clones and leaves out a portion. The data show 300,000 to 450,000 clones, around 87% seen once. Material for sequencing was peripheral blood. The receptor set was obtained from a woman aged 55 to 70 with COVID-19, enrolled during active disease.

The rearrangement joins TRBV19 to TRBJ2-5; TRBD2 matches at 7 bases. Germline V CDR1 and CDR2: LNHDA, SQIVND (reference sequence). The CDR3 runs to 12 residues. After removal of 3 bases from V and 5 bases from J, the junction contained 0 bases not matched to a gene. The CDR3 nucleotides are TGTGCCAGTAGTATCGGGGGGGAGACCCAGTACTTC. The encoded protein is CASSIGGETQYF.

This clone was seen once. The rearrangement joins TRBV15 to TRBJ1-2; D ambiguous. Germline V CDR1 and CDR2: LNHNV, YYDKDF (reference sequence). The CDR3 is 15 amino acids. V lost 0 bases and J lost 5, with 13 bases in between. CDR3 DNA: TGTGCCACCAGCAGAGATATACTCCACGCTTATGGCTACACCTTC. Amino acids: CATSRDILHAYGYTF.

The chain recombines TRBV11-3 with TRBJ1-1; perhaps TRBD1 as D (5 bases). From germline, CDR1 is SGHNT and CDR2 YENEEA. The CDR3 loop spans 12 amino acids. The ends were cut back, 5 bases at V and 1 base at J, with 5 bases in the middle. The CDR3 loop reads CASSQGNTEAFF. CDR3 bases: TGTGCCAGCAGCCAGGGGAACACTGAAGCTTTCTTT.

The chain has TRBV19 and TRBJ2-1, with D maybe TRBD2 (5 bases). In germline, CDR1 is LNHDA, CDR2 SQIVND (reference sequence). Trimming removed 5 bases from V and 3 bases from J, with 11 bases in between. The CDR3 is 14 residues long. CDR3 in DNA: TGTGCCAGTAGTGCCTCTAGCCGCTACAATGAGCAGTTCTTC. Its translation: CASSASSRYNEQFF.

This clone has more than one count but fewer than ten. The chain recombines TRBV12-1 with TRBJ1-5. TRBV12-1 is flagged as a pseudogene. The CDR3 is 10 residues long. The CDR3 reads CATLNQPQHF. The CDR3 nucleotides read TGTGCCACCTTAAATCAGCCCCAGCATTTT.

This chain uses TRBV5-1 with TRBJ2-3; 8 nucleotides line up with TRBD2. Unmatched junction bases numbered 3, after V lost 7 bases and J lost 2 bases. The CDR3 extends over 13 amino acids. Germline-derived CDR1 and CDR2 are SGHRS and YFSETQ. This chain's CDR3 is CASRRGATDTQYF. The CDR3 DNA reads TGCGCCAGCCGGCGGGGGGCCACAGATACGCAGTATTTT.

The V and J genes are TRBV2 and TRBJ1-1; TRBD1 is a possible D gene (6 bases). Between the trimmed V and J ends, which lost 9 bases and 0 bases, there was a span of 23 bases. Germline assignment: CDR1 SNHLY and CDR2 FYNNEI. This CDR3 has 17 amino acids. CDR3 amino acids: CASLPDRRLGLNTEAFF. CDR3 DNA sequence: TGTGCCAGTCTTCCCGACAGGCGGCTGGGACTGAACACTGAAGCTTTCTTT.

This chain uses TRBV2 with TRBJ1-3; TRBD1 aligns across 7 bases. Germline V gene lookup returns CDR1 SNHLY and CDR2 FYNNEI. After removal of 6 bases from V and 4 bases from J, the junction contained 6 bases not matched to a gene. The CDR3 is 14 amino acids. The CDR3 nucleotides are TGTGCCAGCAGATCCTCGACAGGGGGAAACACCATATATTTT. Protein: CASRSSTGGNTIYF. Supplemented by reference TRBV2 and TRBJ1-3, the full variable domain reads EPEVTQTPSHQVTQMGQEVILRCVPISNHLYFYWYRQILGQKVEFLVSFYNNEISEKSEIFDDQFSVERPDGSNFTLKIRSTKLEDSAMYFCASRSSTGGNTIYFGEGSWLTVV.

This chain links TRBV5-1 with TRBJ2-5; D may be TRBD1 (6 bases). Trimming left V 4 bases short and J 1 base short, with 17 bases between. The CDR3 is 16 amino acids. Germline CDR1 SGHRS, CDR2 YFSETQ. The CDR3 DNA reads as TGCGCCAGCAGCGCTGGGACAATTTATCTCCAAGAGACCCAGTACTTC. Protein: CASSAGTIYLQETQYF.

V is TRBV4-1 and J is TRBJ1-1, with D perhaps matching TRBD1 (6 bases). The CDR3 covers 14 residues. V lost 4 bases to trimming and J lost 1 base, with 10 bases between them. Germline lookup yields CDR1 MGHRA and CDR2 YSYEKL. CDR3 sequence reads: CASSPADRNTEAFF. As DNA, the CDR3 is TGCGCCAGCAGCCCGGCGGACAGGAACACTGAAGCTTTCTTT.

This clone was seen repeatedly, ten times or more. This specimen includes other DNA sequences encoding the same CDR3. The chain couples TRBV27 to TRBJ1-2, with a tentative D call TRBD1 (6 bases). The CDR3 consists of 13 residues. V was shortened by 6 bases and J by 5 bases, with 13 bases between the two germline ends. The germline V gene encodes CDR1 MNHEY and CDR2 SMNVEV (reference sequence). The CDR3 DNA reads TGTGCCAGCAGCCCGGCAACAGGGTATGGCTACACCTTC. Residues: CASSPATGYGYTF.

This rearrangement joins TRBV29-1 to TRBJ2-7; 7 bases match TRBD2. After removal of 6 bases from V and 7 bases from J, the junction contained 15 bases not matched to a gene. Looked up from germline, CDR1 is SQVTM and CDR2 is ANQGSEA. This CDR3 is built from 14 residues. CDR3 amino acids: CSVERDRSSREQYF. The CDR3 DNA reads TGCAGCGTCGAGCGGGACCGATCTTCGCGGGAGCAGTACTTC.

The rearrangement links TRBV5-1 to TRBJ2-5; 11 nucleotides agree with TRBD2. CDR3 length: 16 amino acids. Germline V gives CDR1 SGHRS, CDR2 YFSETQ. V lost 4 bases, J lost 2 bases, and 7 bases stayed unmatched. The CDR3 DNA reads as TGCGCCAGCAGCGCACTCACTAGCGGGGGTCAAGAGACCCAGTACTTC. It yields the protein CASSALTSGGQETQYF. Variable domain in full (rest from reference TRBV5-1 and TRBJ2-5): KAGVTQTPRYLIKTRGQQVTLSCSPISGHRSVSWYQQTPGQGLQFLFEYFSETQRNKGNFPGRFSGRQFSNSRSEMNVSTLELGDSALYLCASSALTSGGQETQYFGPGTRLLVL.

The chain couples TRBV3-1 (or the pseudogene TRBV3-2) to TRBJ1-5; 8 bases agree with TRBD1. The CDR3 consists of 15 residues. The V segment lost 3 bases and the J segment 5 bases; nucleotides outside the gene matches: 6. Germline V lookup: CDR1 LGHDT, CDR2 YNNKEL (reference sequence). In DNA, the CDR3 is TGTGCCAGCAGCCACGGTTCGACAGGGGATCAGCCCCAGCATTTT. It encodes CASSHGSTGDQPQHF.

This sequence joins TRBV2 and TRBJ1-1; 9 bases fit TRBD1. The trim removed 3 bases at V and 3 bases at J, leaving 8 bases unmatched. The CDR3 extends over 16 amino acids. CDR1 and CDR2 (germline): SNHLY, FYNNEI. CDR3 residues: CASSDEGTGLDTEAFF. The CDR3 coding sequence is TGTGCCAGCAGTGACGAGGGGACAGGGTTGGACACTGAAGCTTTCTTT.

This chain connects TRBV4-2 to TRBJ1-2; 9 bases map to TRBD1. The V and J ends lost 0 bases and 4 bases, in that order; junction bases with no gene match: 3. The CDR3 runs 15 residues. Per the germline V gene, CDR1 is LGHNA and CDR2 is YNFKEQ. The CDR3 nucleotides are TGTGCCAGCAGCCAAGAAGGGACAGGGAGCTATGGCTACACCTTC. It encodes CASSQEGTGSYGYTF.

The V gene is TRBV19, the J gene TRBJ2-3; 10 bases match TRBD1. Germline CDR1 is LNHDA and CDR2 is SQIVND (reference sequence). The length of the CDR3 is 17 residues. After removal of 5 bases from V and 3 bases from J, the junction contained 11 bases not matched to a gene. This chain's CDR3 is CASSVGRQGAWTDTQYF. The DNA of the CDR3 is TGTGCCAGTAGTGTAGGTCGACAGGGGGCTTGGACAGATACGCAGTATTTT.

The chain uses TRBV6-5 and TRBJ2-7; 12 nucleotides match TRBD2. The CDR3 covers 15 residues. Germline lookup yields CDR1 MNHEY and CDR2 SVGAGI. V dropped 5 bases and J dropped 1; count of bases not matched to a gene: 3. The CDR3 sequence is CASSTGLAGSYEQYF. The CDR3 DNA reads TGTGCCAGCAGTACCGGACTAGCGGGATCCTACGAGCAGTACTTC.

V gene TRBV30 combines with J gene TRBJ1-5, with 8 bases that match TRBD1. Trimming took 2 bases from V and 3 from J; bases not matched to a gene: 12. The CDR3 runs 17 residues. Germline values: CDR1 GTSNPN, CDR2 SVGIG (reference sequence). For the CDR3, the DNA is TGTGCCTGGAGTCGACCGACAGGGGCGCAATCCAATCAGCCCCAGCATTTT. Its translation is CAWSRPTGAQSNQPQHF.

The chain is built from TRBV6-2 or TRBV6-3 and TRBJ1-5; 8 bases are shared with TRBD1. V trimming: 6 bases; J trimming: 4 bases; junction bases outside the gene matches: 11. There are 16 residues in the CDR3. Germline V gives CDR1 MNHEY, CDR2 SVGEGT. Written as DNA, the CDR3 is TGTGCCAGCAGCCTCAGACAGGGGCAGGGGAATCAGCCCCAGCATTTT. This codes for CASSLRQGQGNQPQHF.

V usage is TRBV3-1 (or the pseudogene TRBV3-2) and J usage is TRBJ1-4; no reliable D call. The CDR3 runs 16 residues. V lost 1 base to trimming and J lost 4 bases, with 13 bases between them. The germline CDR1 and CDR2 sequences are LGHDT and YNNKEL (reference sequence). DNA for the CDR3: TGTGCCAGCAGCCAAGGGGAGAGGGCGAGTAATGAAAAACTGTTTTTT. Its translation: CASSQGERASNEKLFF.

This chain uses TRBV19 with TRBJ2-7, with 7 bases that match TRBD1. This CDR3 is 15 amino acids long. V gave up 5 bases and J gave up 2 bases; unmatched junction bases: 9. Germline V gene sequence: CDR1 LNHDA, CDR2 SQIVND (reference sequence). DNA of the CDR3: TGTGCCAGTAGTGGGCAGTATACAGGGGCCTACGAGCAGTACTTC. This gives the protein CASSGQYTGAYEQYF.

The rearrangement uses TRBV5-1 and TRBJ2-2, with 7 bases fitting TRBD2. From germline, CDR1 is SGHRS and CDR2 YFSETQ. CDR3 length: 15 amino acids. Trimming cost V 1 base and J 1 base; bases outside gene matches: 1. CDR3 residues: CASSLPGGNTGELFF. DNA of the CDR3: TGCGCCAGCAGCTTGCCGGGGGGGAACACCGGGGAGCTGTTTTTT.

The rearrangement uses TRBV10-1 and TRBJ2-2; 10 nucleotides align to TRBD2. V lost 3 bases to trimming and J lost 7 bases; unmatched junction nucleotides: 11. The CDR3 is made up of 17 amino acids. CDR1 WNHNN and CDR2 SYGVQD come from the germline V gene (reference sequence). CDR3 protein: CASSEVGLAGEVGELFF. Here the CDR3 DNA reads TGCGCCAGCAGTGAAGTTGGTCTAGCGGGGGAAGTCGGGGAGCTGTTTTTT.

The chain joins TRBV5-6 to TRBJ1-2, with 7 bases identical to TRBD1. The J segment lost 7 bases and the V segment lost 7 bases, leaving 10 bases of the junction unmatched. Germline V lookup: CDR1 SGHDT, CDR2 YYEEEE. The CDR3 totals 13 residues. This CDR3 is CASSWGRGTGYTF. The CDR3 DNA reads TGTGCCAGCTCGTGGGGCAGGGGGACTGGCTACACCTTC.

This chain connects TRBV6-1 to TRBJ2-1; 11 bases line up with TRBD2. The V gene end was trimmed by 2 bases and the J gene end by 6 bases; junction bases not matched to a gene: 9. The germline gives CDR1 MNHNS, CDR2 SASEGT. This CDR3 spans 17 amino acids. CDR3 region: CASSETLLAGAANEQFF. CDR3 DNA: TGTGCCAGCAGTGAAACTTTACTAGCGGGGGCCGCCAATGAGCAGTTCTTC.

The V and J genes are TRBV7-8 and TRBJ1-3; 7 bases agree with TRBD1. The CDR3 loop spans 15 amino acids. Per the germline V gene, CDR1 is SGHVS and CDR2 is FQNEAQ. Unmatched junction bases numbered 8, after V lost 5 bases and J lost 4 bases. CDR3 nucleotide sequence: TGTGCCAGCAGCCTGAGACAGGGTGCCGGAAACACCATATATTTT. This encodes CASSLRQGAGNTIYF.

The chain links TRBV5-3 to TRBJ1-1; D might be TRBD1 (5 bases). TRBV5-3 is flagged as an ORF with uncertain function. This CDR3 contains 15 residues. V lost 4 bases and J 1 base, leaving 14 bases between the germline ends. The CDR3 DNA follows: TGTGCCAGAAGCCATAGGAAGACAGCGAACACTGAAGCTTTCTTT. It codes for CARSHRKTANTEAFF.

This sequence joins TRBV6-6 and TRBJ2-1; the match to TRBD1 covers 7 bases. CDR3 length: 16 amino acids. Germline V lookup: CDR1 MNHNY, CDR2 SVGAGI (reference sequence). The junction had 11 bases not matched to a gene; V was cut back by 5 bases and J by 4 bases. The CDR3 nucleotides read TGTGCCAGCAGTCTCGGACAGGCCTTCAAGTACAATGAGCAGTTCTTC. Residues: CASSLGQAFKYNEQFF.

The CDR3 DNA sequence: TGTGCCAGCAGCCGGATGACAGTCCCGAATTCACCCCTCCACTTT. This translates into CASSRMTVPNSPLHF. The rearrangement uses TRBV27 and TRBJ1-6; maybe TRBD1 (5 bases). The CDR3 loop spans 15 amino acids. Germline V gene data show CDR1 as MNHEY and CDR2 as SMNVEV (reference sequence). V shed 6 bases and J shed 7 bases, with 16 bases lying between them.